The clone carrying this TCR beta chain was observed at least ten times. This entry comes from a study of T cell repertoires in cytomegalovirus infection. Study summary: Both CMV infection and a matching HLA type were indicated by public TCR beta signatures.

The CDR3 loop spans 14 amino acids. Trimming removed 8 bases at V and 2 bases at J, with 15 bases between. Germline loops: CDR1 SGHTA, CDR2 FQGTGA. From the reads, TCRdb called clonotypes with MiXCR, one entry per CDR3 protein. This table has roughly 640,000 distinct CDR3 sequences, 20% to 25% appearing once. The sequence derives from a human donor in good health (CMV status not recorded). Some clones in this sample may be carry-over from other donors' samples. The specimen sequenced was CD8+ T cells from PBMCs. The chain joins TRBV7-3 to TRBJ1-1; tentative D call: TRBD1 (6 bases). CDR3 region: CASRRGGPNTEAFF. The CDR3 bases are TGTGCCAGCCGGAGGGGGGGACCTAACACTGAAGCTTTCTTT.